The entry below describes one T cell receptor (beta chain). Sequencing used immunoSEQ multiplex PCR; TCRdb keeps in-frame clones, though not all of them. The sample has 310,000 or so clones, more than 70% seen once. This sample is drawn from a study of blood T cell repertoires in COVID-19. Study-level information: There were acute and convalescent COVID-19 samples, and they came from the United States, Italy and Spain. Nucleic acid was either cDNA or gDNA, and it came from T cells, B-cell-depleted T cells, or PBMCs.

The germline V gene encodes CDR1 MNHEY and CDR2 SMNVEV (reference sequence). The CDR3 is 14 residues long. Trimming took off 3 bases at V and 3 bases at J, with 10 bases between the two ends. This chain links TRBV27 with TRBJ2-3; perhaps TRBD2 as D (6 bases). Sequencing was done on a sample of peripheral blood. The source of this sequence is a woman aged 25 to 39 with COVID-19, enrolled during active disease. CDR3 nucleotide sequence: TGTGCCAGCAGTTTTACGGGAGAGACAGATACGCAGTATTTT. Translating gives CASSFTGETDTQYF.